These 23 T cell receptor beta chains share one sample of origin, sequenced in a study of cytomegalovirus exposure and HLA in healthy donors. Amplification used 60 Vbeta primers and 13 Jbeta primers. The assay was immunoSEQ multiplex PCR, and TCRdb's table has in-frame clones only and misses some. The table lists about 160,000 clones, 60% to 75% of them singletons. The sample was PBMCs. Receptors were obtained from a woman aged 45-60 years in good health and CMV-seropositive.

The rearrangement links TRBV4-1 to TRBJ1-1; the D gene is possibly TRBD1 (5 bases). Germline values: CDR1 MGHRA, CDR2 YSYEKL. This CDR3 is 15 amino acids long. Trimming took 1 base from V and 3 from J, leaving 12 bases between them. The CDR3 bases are TGCGCCAGCAGCCAAGCGATAGGGGAGGACACTGAAGCTTTCTTT. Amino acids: CASSQAIGEDTEAFF.

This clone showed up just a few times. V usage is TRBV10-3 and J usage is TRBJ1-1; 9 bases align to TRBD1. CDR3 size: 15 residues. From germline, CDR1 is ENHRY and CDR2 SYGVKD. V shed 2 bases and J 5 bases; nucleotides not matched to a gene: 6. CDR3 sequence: CAISEPGTGRTEAFF. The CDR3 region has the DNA TGTGCCATCAGTGAGCCGGGGACAGGGCGAACTGAAGCTTTCTTT.

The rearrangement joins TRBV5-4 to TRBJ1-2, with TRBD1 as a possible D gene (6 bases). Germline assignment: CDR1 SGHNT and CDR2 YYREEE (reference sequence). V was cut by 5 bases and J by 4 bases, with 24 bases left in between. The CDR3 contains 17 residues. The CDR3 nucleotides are TGTGCCAGCAGTGGACCCCTTGGGGGGGGCCGCGGCTATGGCTACACCTTC. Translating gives CASSGPLGGGRGYGYTF.

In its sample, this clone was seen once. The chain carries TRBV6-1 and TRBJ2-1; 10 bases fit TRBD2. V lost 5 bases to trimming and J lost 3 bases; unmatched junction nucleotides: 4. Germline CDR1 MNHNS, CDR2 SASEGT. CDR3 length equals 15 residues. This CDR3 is CASSSAGGIYNEQFF. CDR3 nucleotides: TGTGCCAGCAGTTCAGCGGGGGGGATCTACAATGAGCAGTTCTTC.

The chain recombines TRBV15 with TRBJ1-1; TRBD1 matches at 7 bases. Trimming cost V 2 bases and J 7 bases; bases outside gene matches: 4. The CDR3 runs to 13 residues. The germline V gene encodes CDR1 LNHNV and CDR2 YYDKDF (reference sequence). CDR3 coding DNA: TGTGCCACCAGCAGACGACAGGGCCGTGAAGCTTTCTTT. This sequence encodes CATSRRQGREAFF. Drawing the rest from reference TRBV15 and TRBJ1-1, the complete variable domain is DAMVIQNPRYQVTQFGKPVTLSCSQTLNHNVMYWYQQKSSQAPKLLFHYYDKDFNNEADTPDNFQSRRPNTSFCFLDIRSPGLGDTAMYLCATSRRQGREAFFGQGTRLTVV.

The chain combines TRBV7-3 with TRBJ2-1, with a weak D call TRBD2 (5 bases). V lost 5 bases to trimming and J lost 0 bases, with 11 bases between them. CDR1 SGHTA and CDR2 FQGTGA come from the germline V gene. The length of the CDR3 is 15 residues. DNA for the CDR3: TGTGCCAGCAGCCGACTATCAAGCTCCTACAATGAGCAGTTCTTC. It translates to CASSRLSSSYNEQFF.

This CDR3 reads CASNPAGVSQETQYF. CDR3 bases: TGCGCCAGCAACCCGGCAGGGGTCAGCCAAGAGACCCAGTACTTC. The V call is TRBV5-1, the J call TRBJ2-5, with TRBD1 as a possible D gene (6 bases). Trimming left V 6 bases short and J 1 base short, with 16 bases between. The CDR3 totals 15 residues. Germline assignment: CDR1 SGHRS and CDR2 YFSETQ.

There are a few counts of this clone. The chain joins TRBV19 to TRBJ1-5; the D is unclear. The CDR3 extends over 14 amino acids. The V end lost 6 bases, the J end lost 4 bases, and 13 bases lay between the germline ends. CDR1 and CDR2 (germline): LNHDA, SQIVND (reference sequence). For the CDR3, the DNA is TGTGCCAGTAGGTTGAGGGAAGTAAATCAGCCCCAGCATTTT. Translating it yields CASRLREVNQPQHF.

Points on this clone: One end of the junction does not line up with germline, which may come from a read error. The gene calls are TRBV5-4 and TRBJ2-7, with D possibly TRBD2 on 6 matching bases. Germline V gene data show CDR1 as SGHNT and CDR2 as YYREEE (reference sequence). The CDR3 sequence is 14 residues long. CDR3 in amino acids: CASSQSGGSYEQHF. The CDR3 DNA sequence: TGTGCCAGCAGCCAGTCCGGGGGTTCCTACGAGCAGCACTTC.

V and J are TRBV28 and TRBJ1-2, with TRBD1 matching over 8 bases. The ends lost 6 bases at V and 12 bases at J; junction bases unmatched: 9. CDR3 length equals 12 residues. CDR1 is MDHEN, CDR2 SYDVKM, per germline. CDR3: CASSLRGQADTF. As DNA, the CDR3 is TGTGCCAGCAGCTTGCGGGGACAGGCTGACACCTTC.

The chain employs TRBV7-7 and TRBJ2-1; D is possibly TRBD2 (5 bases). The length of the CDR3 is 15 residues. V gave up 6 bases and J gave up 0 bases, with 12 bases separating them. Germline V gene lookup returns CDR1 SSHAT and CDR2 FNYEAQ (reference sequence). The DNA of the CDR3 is TGTGCCAGCAGTTCCGGACTGAGCTCCTACAATGAGCAGTTCTTC. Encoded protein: CASSSGLSSYNEQFF. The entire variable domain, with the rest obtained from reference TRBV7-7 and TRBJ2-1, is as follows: GAGVSQSPRYKVTKRGQDVTLRCDPISSHATLYWYQQALGQGPEFLTYFNYEAQPDKSGLPSDRFSAERPEGSISTLTIQRTEQRDSAMYRCASSSGLSSYNEQFFGPGTRLTVL.

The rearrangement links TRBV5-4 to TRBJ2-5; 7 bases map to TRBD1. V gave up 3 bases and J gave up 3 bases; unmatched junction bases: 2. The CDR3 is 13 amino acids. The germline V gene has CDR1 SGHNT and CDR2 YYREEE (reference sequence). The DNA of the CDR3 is TGTGCCAGCAGCTGGGACAGTAAAGAGACCCAGTACTTC. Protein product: CASSWDSKETQYF.

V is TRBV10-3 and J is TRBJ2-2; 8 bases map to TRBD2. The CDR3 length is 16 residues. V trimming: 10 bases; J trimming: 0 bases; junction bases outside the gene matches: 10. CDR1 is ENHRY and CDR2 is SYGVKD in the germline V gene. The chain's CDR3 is CATQDQRGPNTGELFF. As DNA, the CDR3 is TGTGCCACCCAAGACCAGCGGGGGCCGAACACCGGGGAGCTGTTTTTT.

The CDR3 nucleotides are TGTGCCAGTAGGACCTCGGGACAGAGCAATCAGCCCCAGCATTTT. Residues: CASRTSGQSNQPQHF. The J gene is TRBJ1-5, the V gene TRBV2; TRBD1 matches 7 bases. Trimming cost V 9 bases and J 1 base; bases outside gene matches: 9. The V gene's germline CDR1 is SNHLY and CDR2 FYNNEI. The CDR3 is made up of 15 amino acids.

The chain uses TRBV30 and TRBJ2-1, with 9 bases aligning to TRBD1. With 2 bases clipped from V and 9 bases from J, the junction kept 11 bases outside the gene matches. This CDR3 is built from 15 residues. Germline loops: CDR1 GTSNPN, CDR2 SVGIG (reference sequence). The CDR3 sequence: CAWSTTRTGASEQFF. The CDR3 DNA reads TGTGCCTGGAGTACTACTAGGACAGGGGCGAGTGAGCAGTTCTTC.

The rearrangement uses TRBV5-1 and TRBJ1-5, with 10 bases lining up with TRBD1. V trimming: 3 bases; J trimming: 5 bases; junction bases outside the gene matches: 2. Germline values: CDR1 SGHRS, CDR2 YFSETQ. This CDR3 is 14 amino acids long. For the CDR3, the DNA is TGCGCCAGCAGCTGGGGGACAGGGGATCAGCCCCAGCATTTT. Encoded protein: CASSWGTGDQPQHF.

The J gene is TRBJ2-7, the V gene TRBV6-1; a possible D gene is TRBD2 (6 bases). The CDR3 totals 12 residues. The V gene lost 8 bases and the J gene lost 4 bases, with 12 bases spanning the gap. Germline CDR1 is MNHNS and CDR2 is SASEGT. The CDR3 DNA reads TGTGCCAGCTCGGCTAGCGTTTACGAGCAGTACTTC. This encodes CASSASVYEQYF.

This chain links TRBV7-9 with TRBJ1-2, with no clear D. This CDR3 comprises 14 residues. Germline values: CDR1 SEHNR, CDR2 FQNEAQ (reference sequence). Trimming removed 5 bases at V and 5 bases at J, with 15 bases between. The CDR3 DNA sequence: TGTGCCAGCAGCCCTCCTGAGGGCCGGTATGGCTACACCTTC. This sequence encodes CASSPPEGRYGYTF.

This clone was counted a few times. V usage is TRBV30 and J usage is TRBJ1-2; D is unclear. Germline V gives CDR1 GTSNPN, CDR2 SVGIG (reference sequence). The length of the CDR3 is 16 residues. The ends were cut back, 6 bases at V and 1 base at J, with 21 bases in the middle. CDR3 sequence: CACRPWEGSVNYGYTF. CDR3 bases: TGTGCCTGCCGCCCCTGGGAGGGTTCAGTTAACTATGGCTACACCTTC.

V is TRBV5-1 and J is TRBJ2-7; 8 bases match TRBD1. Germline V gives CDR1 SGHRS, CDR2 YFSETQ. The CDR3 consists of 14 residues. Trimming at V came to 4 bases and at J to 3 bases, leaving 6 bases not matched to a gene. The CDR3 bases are TGCGCCAGCAGCACGGGACAGGTGAGCTACGAGCAGTACTTC. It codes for CASSTGQVSYEQYF.

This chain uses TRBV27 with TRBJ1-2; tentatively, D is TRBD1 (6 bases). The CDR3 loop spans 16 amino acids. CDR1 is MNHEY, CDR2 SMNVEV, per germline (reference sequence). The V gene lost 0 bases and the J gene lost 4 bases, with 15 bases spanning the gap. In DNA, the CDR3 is TGTGCCAGCAGTTTATCGAGGGGCGGGGGCTCCTATGGCTACACCTTC. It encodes CASSLSRGGGSYGYTF.

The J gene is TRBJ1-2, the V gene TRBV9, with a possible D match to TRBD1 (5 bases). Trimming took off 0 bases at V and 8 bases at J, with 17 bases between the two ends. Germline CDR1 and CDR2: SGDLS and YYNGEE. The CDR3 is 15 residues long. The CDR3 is CASSVEDASWGGYTF. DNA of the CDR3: TGTGCCAGCAGCGTAGAAGACGCTTCCTGGGGCGGCTACACCTTC.

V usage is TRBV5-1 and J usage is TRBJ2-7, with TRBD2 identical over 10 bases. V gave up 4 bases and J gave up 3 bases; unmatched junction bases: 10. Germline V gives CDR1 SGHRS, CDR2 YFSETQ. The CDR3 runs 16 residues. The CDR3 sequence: CASSPGGTSDFYEQYF. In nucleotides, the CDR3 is TGCGCCAGCAGCCCGGGGGGGACTAGCGACTTCTACGAGCAGTACTTC.